The T cell receptor beta chain described here comes from a study of blood T cell repertoires in COVID-19. Study overall: T cells, B-cell-depleted T cells, or PBMCs provided the cDNA or gDNA that served as material.

As processed by the authors: Reference gene primer amplification yielded estimated nucleated cell counts. Sequencing was performed with immunoSEQ multiplex PCR; in TCRdb, only in-frame clones are kept and a portion is missing. V and J calls and clone size are those listed in that table; D and trimming were worked out from the DNA. The top ten clones hold 13% of a sample with around 95,000 clones, around four fifths of them seen once. Germline CDR1 and CDR2: MGHDK and SYGVNS. CDR3 length: 14 amino acids. The V gene lost 3 bases and the J gene lost 0 bases, with 6 bases spanning the gap. The rearrangement joins TRBV25-1 to TRBJ1-3; D call uncertain. This TCR was sampled from a man aged 50 to 60 with active or convalescent COVID-19. Material: peripheral blood. In DNA form, the CDR3 reads TGTGCCAGCAGTGACCCTTTCTCTGGAAACACCATATATTTT. Amino acid sequence: CASSDPFSGNTIYF. The full variable domain, its missing parts supplied by reference TRBV25-1 and TRBJ1-3, is EADIYQTPRYLVIGTGKKITLECSQTMGHDKMYWYQQDPGMELHLIHYSYGVNSTEKGDLSSESTVSRIRTEHFPLTLESARPSHTSQYLCASSDPFSGNTIYFGEGSWLTVV.